This record looks at one T cell receptor (beta chain) sequence and its context. This sample is drawn from a study of blood T cell repertoires in COVID-19. Assay used: immunoSEQ multiplex PCR; TCRdb lists only in-frame clones, some missing. Seen here are under 8,000 clones, roughly nine tenths observed once, and the top ten hold 17%. This TCR was recovered from a human donor in a cohort sampled during active COVID-19. Sequencing was performed on peripheral blood.

The CDR3 here is CASSSPSQPQHF. In DNA, the CDR3 is TGTGCCAGTAGTTCCCCCAGTCAGCCCCAGCATTTT. The rearrangement uses TRBV19 and TRBJ1-5; D gene unclear. This CDR3 contains 12 residues. Per the germline V gene, CDR1 is LNHDA and CDR2 is SQIVND (reference sequence). Trimming left V 5 bases short and J 6 bases short, with 8 bases between.